What follows are 26 T cell receptor beta chains derived from one specimen sequenced in a study of primary melanoma T cells and metastatic recurrence. Clones were sequenced by immunoSEQ multiplex PCR, and TCRdb holds only the in-frame ones, with some missing. The data contain more than 600 clones, around four fifths of them singletons. Sequencing was carried out using melanoma tumor tissue. All receptors derive from a human donor with melanoma.

The V and J genes are TRBV30 and TRBJ2-3; TRBD2 is a possible D gene (5 bases). Per the germline V gene, CDR1 is GTSNPN and CDR2 is SVGIG (reference sequence). This CDR3 is 11 amino acids long. Trimming pared 5 bases from V and 4 bases from J, leaving 7 bases between. CDR3 sequence: CAWERADTQYF. The CDR3 DNA sequence: TGTGCCTGGGAGAGGGCAGATACGCAGTATTTT.

This clone was recorded only once. The chain links TRBV12-5 to TRBJ2-5; 10 positions match TRBD1. This CDR3 comprises 13 residues. Looked up from germline, CDR1 is LGHNT and CDR2 is FRNRAP. The CDR3 coding sequence is TGTGCCAGCGGGACAGGGGTTGGGGAGACCCAGTACTTC. Translation gives CASGTGVGETQYF. The whole variable domain, filled in from reference TRBV12-5 and TRBJ2-5, reads DARVTQTPRHKVTEMGQEVTMRCQPILGHNTVFWYRQTMMQGLELLAYFRNRAPLDDSGMPKDRFSAEMPDATLATLKIQPSEPRDSAVYFCASGTGVGETQYFGPGTRLLVL.

This sequence joins TRBV5-1 and TRBJ1-2, with 10 bases aligning to TRBD1. Unmatched junction bases numbered 6, after V lost 5 bases and J lost 2 bases. The V gene's germline CDR1 is SGHRS and CDR2 YFSETQ. The CDR3 is made up of 15 amino acids. The CDR3 nucleotides read TGCGCCAGCAGTTCGACAGGGGGCGCAAACTATGGCTACACCTTC. Residues: CASSSTGGANYGYTF.

With regard to this clone: Some base is unread or ambiguous, which is why its residue reads as X. This chain joins TRBV29-1 and TRBJ2-3; the D gene is possibly TRBD1 (7 bases). This CDR3 region has 14 residues. CDR1 is SQVTM, CDR2 ANQGSEA, per germline. Trimming pared 5 bases from V and 6 bases from J, leaving 18 bases between. CDR3 protein: CSVIGGGXVDTQYF. The CDR3 DNA reads TGCAGCGTTATTGGAGGGGGCRCGGTGGATACGCAGTATTTT.

V usage is TRBV25-1 and J usage is TRBJ2-1; the D gene could be TRBD1 or TRBD2 (5 bases each). Germline V gives CDR1 MGHDK, CDR2 SYGVNS. There are 15 residues in the CDR3. Trimming took 0 bases from V and 6 from J, leaving 12 bases between them. The CDR3 sequence: CASSEYRGASNEQFF. CDR3 DNA sequence: TGTGCCAGCAGTGAATATCGAGGGGCGAGCAATGAGCAGTTCTTC.

This chain links TRBV5-1 with TRBJ2-1, with no clear D. Trimming took 4 bases from V and 0 from J, leaving 11 bases between them. The CDR3 runs 15 residues. From germline, CDR1 is SGHRS and CDR2 YFSETQ. The CDR3 DNA reads TGCGCCAGCAGCGGCTCTTTTAGCTCCTACAATGAGCAGTTCTTC. Encoded protein: CASSGSFSSYNEQFF.

Sample share makes this clone large. The chain carries TRBV11-3 and TRBJ2-1, with 8 bases that match TRBD1. Per the germline V gene, CDR1 is SGHNT and CDR2 is YENEEA. J was trimmed by 2 bases and V by 0 bases; bases with no gene match: 6. There are 17 residues in the CDR3. CDR3 region: CASSLDPRRGPYNEQFF. The CDR3 DNA follows: TGTGCCAGCAGCTTAGATCCCCGCAGGGGGCCCTACAATGAGCAGTTCTTC.

In the case of this clone: One end of the junction is discordant with germline, which a read error may explain. The chain employs TRBV7-1 and TRBJ2-7; D possibly corresponds to TRBD1 (6 bases). TRBV7-1 carries the ORF label, with uncertain function. The CDR3 covers 15 residues. CDR3: CASSSLTGLANEQYF. The CDR3 DNA reads TGTGCTAGCAGCTCGTTGACAGGCCTAGCCAATGAGCAGTACTTC.

J is TRBJ1-1 and V is TRBV6-8, with 8 bases aligning to TRBD1. Unmatched junction bases numbered 6, after V lost 4 bases and J lost 5 bases. CDR3 length: 14 amino acids. Germline lookup yields CDR1 MNHGY and CDR2 SAAAGT. The CDR3 nucleotides are TGTGCCAGCAGTTCGGACAGGGCCGTTACTGAAGCTTTCTTT. Translation gives CASSSDRAVTEAFF.

The sample holds one count of this clone. The chain couples TRBV29-1 to TRBJ1-1; D gene unclear. V was cut by 7 bases and J by 0 bases, with 12 bases left in between. From germline, CDR1 is SQVTM and CDR2 ANQGSEA. The CDR3 sequence is 13 residues long. The CDR3 DNA reads as TGCAGCGCTTGTATCGTTATGAACACTGAAGCTTTCTTT. Amino acid sequence: CSACIVMNTEAFF.

This chain connects TRBV19 to TRBJ1-2; no clear D. Germline loops: CDR1 LNHDA, CDR2 SQIVND (reference sequence). The ends were cut back, 4 bases at V and 4 bases at J, with 13 bases in the middle. The CDR3 sequence is 14 residues long. Written as DNA, the CDR3 is TGTGCCAGTAGTAAGGGCCCAACAGCCTATGGCTACACCTTC. The encoded protein is CASSKGPTAYGYTF. Looking up the rest from reference TRBV19 and TRBJ1-2 gives the full variable domain: DGGITQSPKYLFRKEGQNVTLSCEQNLNHDAMYWYRQDPGQGLRLIYYSQIVNDFQKGDIAEGYSVSREKKESFPLTVTSAQKNPTAFYLCASSKGPTAYGYTFGSGTRLTVV.

The gene calls are TRBV19 and TRBJ2-7, with a weak D call TRBD2 (6 bases). In germline, CDR1 is LNHDA, CDR2 SQIVND (reference sequence). Trimming removed 5 bases at V and 5 bases at J, with 16 bases between. The CDR3 extends over 14 amino acids. The CDR3 nucleotides read TGTGCCAGTAGTCTTCAGGGAGGTAGGAACGAGCAGTACTTC. It yields the protein CASSLQGGRNEQYF. Full variable domain (missing parts from reference TRBV19 and TRBJ2-7): DGGITQSPKYLFRKEGQNVTLSCEQNLNHDAMYWYRQDPGQGLRLIYYSQIVNDFQKGDIAEGYSVSREKKESFPLTVTSAQKNPTAFYLCASSLQGGRNEQYFGPGTRLTVT.

The chain recombines TRBV11-3 with TRBJ1-2, with 7 bases lining up with TRBD1. Germline assignment: CDR1 SGHNT and CDR2 YENEEA. Losses at the gene ends were 2 bases for V and 3 bases for J; bases not matched to a gene: 6. The CDR3 totals 15 residues. The CDR3 DNA reads as TGTGCCAGCAGCTTACAGGGGGAACGGCACTATGGCTACACCTTC. Translated: CASSLQGERHYGYTF.

This clone came up a few times. The chain employs TRBV7-1 and TRBJ1-4; weak D call: TRBD1 (6 bases). TRBV7-1 carries the ORF label, with uncertain function. The CDR3 loop spans 14 amino acids. Trimming took 4 bases from V and 8 from J, leaving 14 bases between them. The CDR3 is CASSLSRGWEKLFF. The DNA for the CDR3 is TGTGCCAGCAGCTTAAGCAGGGGCTGGGAAAAACTGTTTTTT.

This chain connects TRBV5-1 to TRBJ2-2; the match to TRBD1 covers 7 bases. Per germline, CDR1 SGHRS and CDR2 YFSETQ. This CDR3 has 15 amino acids. V shed 2 bases and J 6 bases; nucleotides not matched to a gene: 7. The CDR3 nucleotides read TGCGCCAGCAGCTTCTACAGGGGCGGCGCCGGGGAGCTGTTTTTT. It codes for CASSFYRGGAGELFF.

This clone was recorded a few times. The CDR3 nucleotides are TGTGCCAGCAGTGTCGACAGAAACACTGAAGCTTTCTTT. This gives the protein CASSVDRNTEAFF. The J gene is TRBJ1-1, the V gene TRBV6-8; weak D call: TRBD1 (5 bases). Per the germline V gene, CDR1 is MNHGY and CDR2 is SAAAGT. The CDR3 length is 13 residues. V was clipped by 5 bases and J by 2 bases, with 9 bases between them.

The CDR3 DNA reads as TGTGCCAGCAGTGAGACAGTACGCGAGCAGTACTTC. Translating it yields CASSETVREQYF. The chain uses TRBV6-8 and TRBJ2-7; the D gene is possibly TRBD1 (5 bases). The germline V gene has CDR1 MNHGY and CDR2 SAAAGT. V was shortened by 5 bases and J by 6 bases, with 11 bases between the two germline ends. CDR3 length: 12 amino acids.

V usage is TRBV6-8 and J usage is TRBJ1-5, with D tentatively TRBD1 (5 bases). V was pared by 5 bases and J by 0 bases, with 11 bases between. Germline V gives CDR1 MNHGY, CDR2 SAAAGT. This CDR3 is built from 15 residues. CDR3 amino acids: CASSPQGFSNQPQHF. The CDR3, as DNA: TGTGCCAGCAGTCCCCAGGGATTTAGCAATCAGCCCCAGCATTTT.

This chain links TRBV18 with TRBJ1-1, with TRBD1 matching over 11 bases. This CDR3 spans 13 amino acids. Germline V gene lookup returns CDR1 KGHSH and CDR2 LQKENI. J was trimmed by 8 bases and V by 5 bases; bases with no gene match: 4. CDR3 coding DNA: TGTGCCAGCTCATCCGGGACAGGGGGGGAAGCTTTCTTT. Translation: CASSSGTGGEAFF.

This rearrangement joins TRBV7-2 to TRBJ2-2; no firm D call. The CDR3 is 13 residues long. Between the trimmed V and J ends, which lost 5 bases and 6 bases, there was a span of 10 bases. Germline values: CDR1 SGHTA, CDR2 FQGNSA. CDR3 DNA: TGTGCCAGCAGCCATGACTTGGCCGGGGAGCTGTTTTTT. Translated, it gives CASSHDLAGELFF.

This CDR3 reads CASSLGTQYNSPLHF. Written as DNA, the CDR3 is TGTGCCAGCAGCTTGGGTACACAGTATAATTCACCCCTCCACTTT. This chain uses TRBV5-2 with TRBJ1-6; the table's D call, TRBD1, was not checked against the DNA. TRBV5-2 is recorded as a pseudogene. The CDR3 contains 15 residues.

The V and J genes are TRBV6-8 and TRBJ1-4; tentative D call: TRBD1 (5 bases). CDR1 is MNHGY, CDR2 SAAAGT, per germline. Trimming stripped 6 bases from V and 0 bases from J, with 14 bases between. CDR3 size: 16 residues. The CDR3 DNA sequence: TGTGCCAGCAGGTCCTCGGGGACCGCAACTAATGAAAAACTGTTTTTT. Translating gives CASRSSGTATNEKLFF.

The V and J genes are TRBV5-1 and TRBJ2-2; 13 nucleotides agree with TRBD2. CDR1 is SGHRS and CDR2 is YFSETQ in the germline V gene. The J segment lost 1 base and the V segment lost 3 bases, leaving 6 bases of the junction unmatched. CDR3 size: 18 residues. CDR3 sequence: CASSSPTSGGRNTGELFF. The CDR3 coding sequence is TGCGCCAGCAGCTCTCCGACTAGCGGGGGGCGGAACACCGGGGAGCTGTTTTTT.

The gene calls are TRBV19 and TRBJ1-2; unclear D gene. This CDR3 region has 16 residues. The V gene lost 1 base and the J gene lost 2 bases, with 14 bases spanning the gap. CDR1 is LNHDA and CDR2 is SQIVND in the germline V gene (reference sequence). CDR3 in amino acids: CASSIVYRQWNYGYTF. The CDR3 DNA is TGTGCCAGTAGTATAGTCTATCGTCAGTGGAACTATGGCTACACCTTC. Filled out from reference TRBV19 and TRBJ1-2, the complete variable domain reads DGGITQSPKYLFRKEGQNVTLSCEQNLNHDAMYWYRQDPGQGLRLIYYSQIVNDFQKGDIAEGYSVSREKKESFPLTVTSAQKNPTAFYLCASSIVYRQWNYGYTFGSGTRLTVV.

The chain combines TRBV6-8 with TRBJ1-2, with TRBD1 matching over 9 bases. Germline lookup yields CDR1 MNHGY and CDR2 SAAAGT. V dropped 0 bases and J dropped 4; count of bases not matched to a gene: 3. This CDR3 contains 15 residues. The CDR3 bases are TGTGCCAGCAGTTACTCGACAGGGGGAAGCTATGGCTACACCTTC. As protein: CASSYSTGGSYGYTF.

V gene TRBV18 combines with J gene TRBJ1-2, with D possibly TRBD1 on 6 matching bases. Trimming pared 0 bases from V and 2 bases from J, leaving 10 bases between. Germline lookup yields CDR1 KGHSH and CDR2 LQKENI. The CDR3 contains 15 residues. Here the CDR3 reads CASSPPLDRNYGYTF. CDR3 coding DNA: TGTGCCAGCTCACCACCGCTAGACAGGAACTATGGCTACACCTTC.